These 27 T cell receptor beta chains came from one sample sequenced in a study of T cells expressing NK-cell markers. TCRdb re-called the 5' RACE reads, yielding one record per CDR3 amino acid sequence without DNA. The data show some 450,000 distinct CDR3 sequences, and the top ten clones hold less than 7.5%. Sequencing was performed on blood T cells: a sorted CD56 or NKG2C T cell subset, CD4+ or CD8+ T cells, or bulk PBMC T cells (not recorded which). The receptors originated from a woman between 18 and 70 years old in good health.

V gene TRBV6-2 or TRBV6-3 combines with J gene TRBJ2-7. CDR3 length: 15 amino acids. Germline V lookup: CDR1 MNHEY, CDR2 SVGEGT. CDR3 in amino acids: CASSSPRDGTYEQYF.

This rearrangement joins TRBV20-1 to TRBJ2-3; TCRdb's D call of TRBD2 is untestable without DNA. Per germline, CDR1 DFQATT and CDR2 SNEGSKA (reference sequence). This CDR3 contains 17 residues. The CDR3 loop is CSATRLAGVGSTDTQYF.

This chain links TRBV2 with TRBJ1-1. The V gene's germline CDR1 is SNHLY and CDR2 FYNNEI. The CDR3 length is 11 residues. This CDR3 reads CASSVTWRAFF.

The genes are TRBV12-3 or TRBV12-4 and TRBJ2-1; TCRdb names TRBD1, which stays unverified in the absence of DNA. This CDR3 has 16 amino acids. CDR3 protein: CASSPWVGTGNNEQFF.

V usage is TRBV4-1 and J usage is TRBJ2-2. The CDR3 has 11 residues. Per germline, CDR1 MGHRA and CDR2 YSYEKL. This CDR3 reads CASRNTGELFF.

The chain employs TRBV5-4 and TRBJ2-5; TCRdb's D call, TRBD2, is unchecked because there is no DNA. The CDR3 is 14 residues long. Germline V gives CDR1 SGHNT, CDR2 YYREEE (reference sequence). CDR3 amino acids: CASSSGTGWETQYF.

J is TRBJ2-3 and V is TRBV4-3; TCRdb indicates TRBD2, and absent DNA this call remains unverified. The CDR3 runs to 17 residues. The V gene's germline CDR1 is LGHNA and CDR2 YSLEER. The CDR3 sequence: CASSQYNSGDSTDTQYF.

This chain joins TRBV6-5 and TRBJ2-4; with no DNA, the TCRdb D assignment of TRBD1 cannot be verified. Germline CDR1 reads MNHEY; CDR2 reads SVGAGI. The CDR3 loop spans 18 amino acids. CDR3 sequence reads: CASSYFPDPRDRGFIQYF.

The chain uses TRBV7-9 and TRBJ2-5. The V gene's germline CDR1 is SEHNR and CDR2 FQNEAQ (reference sequence). The CDR3 loop spans 14 amino acids. The CDR3 here is CASTVTVPEETQYF. Full variable domain (remainder filled in from reference TRBV7-9 and TRBJ2-5): DTGVSQNPRHKITKRGQNVTFRCDPISEHNRLYWYRQTLGQGPEFLTYFQNEAQLEKSRLLSDRFSAERPKGSFSTLEIQRTEQGDSAMYLCASTVTVPEETQYFGPGTRLLVL.

The rearrangement links TRBV5-6 to TRBJ2-1; TCRdb names TRBD1, which stays unverified in the absence of DNA. In germline, CDR1 is SGHDT, CDR2 YYEEEE. The CDR3 runs to 19 residues. The CDR3 is CASSSGLGVMLSSYNEQFF.

This CDR3 is CSAYRTGKNEQFF. This chain connects TRBV20-1 to TRBJ2-1; TCRdb returns TRBD1, unconfirmable since there is no DNA. The CDR3 has 13 residues. From germline, CDR1 is DFQATT and CDR2 SNEGSKA (reference sequence).

The J gene is TRBJ2-1, the V gene TRBV7-2. The CDR3 is made up of 15 amino acids. Germline CDR1 and CDR2: SGHTA and FQGNSA. CDR3 residues: CASSRSPPGVGEQFF.

This rearrangement joins TRBV20-1 to TRBJ2-7; the TCRdb call, TRBD1, lacks DNA for checking. The CDR3 totals 11 residues. In germline, CDR1 is DFQATT, CDR2 SNEGSKA (reference sequence). The CDR3 here is CSGQGVYEQYF.

The gene calls are TRBV19 and TRBJ2-1. Per the germline V gene, CDR1 is LNHDA and CDR2 is SQIVND (reference sequence). The CDR3 covers 15 residues. CDR3 in amino acids: CASSEAASSYNEQFF.

V usage is TRBV9 and J usage is TRBJ2-2. There are 14 residues in the CDR3. Germline lookup yields CDR1 SGDLS and CDR2 YYNGEE. The chain's CDR3 is CASSVARETGELFF. Variable domain in full (rest from reference TRBV9 and TRBJ2-2): DSGVTQTPKHLITATGQRVTLRCSPRSGDLSVYWYQQSLDQGLQFLIQYYNGEERAKGNILERFSAQQFPDLHSELNLSSLELGDSALYFCASSVARETGELFFGEGSRLTVL.

The V call is TRBV3-1, the J call TRBJ2-6. The CDR3 spans 16 residues. The germline CDR1 and CDR2 sequences are LGHDT and YNNKEL (reference sequence). CDR3 protein: CASSHETRSGANVLTF. Together with reference TRBV3-1 and TRBJ2-6, the CDR3 gives the full variable domain: DTAVSQTPKYLVTQMGNDKSIKCEQNLGHDTMYWYKQDSKKFLKIMFSYNNKELIINETVPNRFSPKSPDKAHLNLHINSLELGDSAVYFCASSHETRSGANVLTFGAGSRLTVL.

This rearrangement joins TRBV4-1 to TRBJ2-1; TCRdb calls TRBD2, which cannot be checked without DNA. This CDR3 region has 17 residues. CDR1 is MGHRA and CDR2 is YSYEKL in the germline V gene. The chain's CDR3 is CASSPRRLAGGDNEQFF.

The chain joins TRBV6-2 or TRBV6-3 to TRBJ1-2. The CDR3 is made up of 14 amino acids. Germline V lookup: CDR1 MNHEY, CDR2 SVGEGT. CDR3 loop: CASSYTPQSDGYTF.

The chain couples TRBV12-3 or TRBV12-4 to TRBJ1-5; as DNA is missing, the TRBD1 call by TCRdb cannot be tested. There are 16 residues in the CDR3. Here the CDR3 reads CASSLAGGGLGQPQHF.

CDR3 loop: CASSHPTSGAGRSTDTQYF. The V gene is TRBV14, the J gene TRBJ2-3; there is no DNA to check the TCRdb D call of TRBD2. The CDR3 length is 19 residues. Germline values: CDR1 SGHDN, CDR2 FVKESK.

The rearrangement joins TRBV12-3 or TRBV12-4 to TRBJ1-5; the D call from TCRdb, TRBD1, cannot be confirmed without DNA. The CDR3 spans 18 residues. The CDR3 loop is CASSLSWTGNRGNQPQHF.

V usage is TRBV29-1 and J usage is TRBJ1-1; absent DNA, TCRdb's TRBD1 call cannot be checked. In germline, CDR1 is SQVTM, CDR2 ANQGSEA. The CDR3 loop spans 14 amino acids. CDR3 residues: CSVDTAGGWTEAFF.

CDR3 protein: CASSQDRPGLGNEQYF. V and J are TRBV3-1 and TRBJ2-7; TCRdb's D call of TRBD2 is untestable without DNA. This CDR3 is built from 16 residues. Germline V gene data show CDR1 as LGHDT and CDR2 as YNNKEL (reference sequence).

This sequence joins TRBV12-3 or TRBV12-4 and TRBJ1-5. CDR3 length equals 12 residues. The CDR3 reads CASSLRGQPQHF.

CDR3: CASSRTNQETQYF. The chain is built from TRBV5-8 and TRBJ2-5. This CDR3 has 13 amino acids. In germline, CDR1 is SGHTS, CDR2 YDEGEE. The variable domain in full, completed from reference TRBV5-8 and TRBJ2-5, reads EAGVTQSPTHLIKTRGQQATLRCSPISGHTSVYWYQQALGLGLQFLLWYDEGEERNRGNFPPRFSGRQFPNYSSELNVNALELEDSALYLCASSRTNQETQYFGPGTRLLVL.

This chain uses TRBV6-5 with TRBJ2-5; TCRdb proposes TRBD1, but this gene call is untestable without DNA. The length of the CDR3 is 15 residues. Germline V gives CDR1 MNHEY, CDR2 SVGAGI. CDR3 sequence reads: CASSYSDREQETQYF.

This chain uses TRBV7-8 with TRBJ2-1; TCRdb returns TRBD1, unconfirmable since there is no DNA. The CDR3 contains 15 residues. Germline V gene lookup returns CDR1 SGHVS and CDR2 FQNEAQ. This CDR3 is CASSLRSGFGNEQFF.